These 26 T cell receptor beta chains were all obtained from the same sample, sequenced in a study of blood T cell repertoires in COVID-19. Clones were sequenced by immunoSEQ multiplex PCR, and TCRdb holds only the in-frame ones, with some missing. The sample lists about 220,000 clones, 70% to 85% seen once, with 3% to 4% in the top ten. The material sequenced was PBMCs or T cells enriched from blood (not recorded which). The receptor set was obtained from a woman between 55 and 75 years old who had recovered from COVID-19.

This rearrangement joins TRBV9 to TRBJ1-1, with TRBD1 as a possible D gene (5 bases). Trimming took 0 bases from V and 5 from J, leaving 17 bases between them. Germline V gene data show CDR1 as SGDLS and CDR2 as YYNGEE. The CDR3 is 16 amino acids. The CDR3 here is CASSVDPEGVWTEAFF. CDR3 in DNA: TGTGCCAGCAGCGTAGATCCGGAAGGGGTGTGGACTGAAGCTTTCTTT.

CDR3 in DNA: TGTGCCAGCAGCTTAGATAGGTATAGCAGTTGGCAAGAGACCCAGTACTTC. Translation gives CASSLDRYSSWQETQYF. The rearrangement links TRBV11-2 to TRBJ2-5; no clear D. Germline V gives CDR1 SGHAT, CDR2 FQNNGV. CDR3 size: 17 residues. Trimming shortened V by 0 bases and J by 2 bases, and 16 bases separated the two germline ends.

CDR3 protein: CASSSGGPSQSETQYF. The CDR3 DNA reads as TGTGCCAGCAGCTCGGGGGGGCCCTCCCAATCAGAGACCCAGTACTTC. This chain connects TRBV7-2 to TRBJ2-5; TRBD2 agrees at 8 bases. The V gene end was trimmed by 4 bases and the J gene end by 4 bases; junction bases not matched to a gene: 11. The CDR3 runs to 16 residues. Germline lookup yields CDR1 SGHTA and CDR2 FQGNSA.

The rearrangement links TRBV5-1 to TRBJ2-2, with D possibly TRBD2 on 6 matching bases. The germline V gene has CDR1 SGHRS and CDR2 YFSETQ. The V end was cut by 3 bases, the J end by 8 bases, with 17 bases between. The CDR3 is 15 amino acids. The chain's CDR3 is CASSSRTNSGGELFF. CDR3 nucleotide sequence: TGCGCCAGCAGCTCCCGGACAAATAGCGGAGGGGAGCTGTTTTTT.

V is TRBV18 and J is TRBJ1-2; D unclear. V lost 0 bases and J 6 bases, leaving 11 bases between the germline ends. The germline CDR1 and CDR2 sequences are KGHSH and LQKENI. This CDR3 is 14 amino acids long. The chain's CDR3 is CASSPPGVENGYTF. The CDR3 bases are TGTGCCAGCTCACCACCGGGAGTTGAAAATGGCTACACCTTC.

This chain connects TRBV7-2 to TRBJ2-5, with 7 bases matching TRBD2. With V trimmed by 5 bases and J by 6 bases, 9 bases remained unmatched. This CDR3 contains 14 residues. Per germline, CDR1 SGHTA and CDR2 FQGNSA. Here the CDR3 DNA reads TGTGCCAGCAGCCCGGGACTATTGGGGCAGACCCAGTACTTC. The encoded protein is CASSPGLLGQTQYF.

The chain joins TRBV18 to TRBJ1-4; D gene uncertain. This CDR3 is 15 amino acids long. Per the germline V gene, CDR1 is KGHSH and CDR2 is LQKENI. The V gene lost 6 bases and the J gene lost 4 bases, with 15 bases spanning the gap. The CDR3 here is CASSPPGFSNEKLFF. In DNA, the CDR3 is TGTGCCAGCTCCCCCCCGGGTTTCAGTAATGAAAAACTGTTTTTT.

V is TRBV6-4 and J is TRBJ1-5, with D hard to call. CDR1 is MRHNA and CDR2 is SNTAGT in the germline V gene. The CDR3 consists of 13 residues. V was trimmed by 2 bases and J by 4 bases, leaving 6 bases between them. The CDR3 protein is CASSDRENQPQHF. The CDR3 DNA sequence: TGTGCCAGCAGTGACAGGGAGAATCAGCCCCAGCATTTT.

The chain joins TRBV21-1 to TRBJ1-2; the D call TRBD1 from the table was never checked on the DNA. TRBV21-1 is given as a pseudogene. The CDR3 extends over 14 amino acids. Here the CDR3 reads CASLEDRANYGYTF. The CDR3 DNA reads as TGTGCCAGCTTGGAGGACAGGGCGAACTATGGCTACACCTTC.

Points on this clone: Relative to the germline gene, one junction end is altered; a read error may explain this. The chain is built from TRBV11-2 and TRBJ2-3; 10 bases map to TRBD2. Germline assignment: CDR1 SGHAT and CDR2 FQNNGV. The CDR3 covers 16 residues. The CDR3 region is CASSPRLAGSKDTQYF. DNA for the CDR3: TGTGCCAGCAGCCCCCGACTAGCGGGCAGCAAAGATACGCAGTATTTT.

The chain combines TRBV27 with TRBJ1-5; the match to TRBD1 covers 10 bases. The germline gives CDR1 MNHEY, CDR2 SMNVEV (reference sequence). V dropped 6 bases and J dropped 1; count of bases not matched to a gene: 3. This CDR3 region has 15 residues. The CDR3 protein is CASRTGGASNQPQHF. The CDR3 nucleotides read TGTGCCAGCAGGACAGGGGGCGCGAGCAATCAGCCCCAGCATTTT.

The genes are TRBV2 and TRBJ2-2, with D perhaps TRBD1 (6 bases). Germline loops: CDR1 SNHLY, CDR2 FYNNEI. The CDR3 has 15 residues. V gave up 5 bases and J gave up 0 bases, with 10 bases separating them. CDR3 DNA sequence: TGTGCCAGCAGTCGGGACACCGCGAACACCGGGGAGCTGTTTTTT. This sequence encodes CASSRDTANTGELFF.

The chain carries TRBV3-1 (or the pseudogene TRBV3-2) and TRBJ1-1; no definite D call. The V and J ends lost 3 bases and 1 base respectively, with 12 bases between them. This CDR3 comprises 15 residues. Germline V CDR1 and CDR2: LGHDT, YNNKEL (reference sequence). CDR3 nucleotides: TGTGCCAGCAGCCAGTCACTGAGGGCGAACACTGAAGCTTTCTTT. Translation gives CASSQSLRANTEAFF.

Only one count was recorded for this clone. The rearrangement links TRBV4-2 to TRBJ1-5, with D unresolved. Trimming shortened V by 3 bases and J by 0 bases, and 24 bases separated the two germline ends. This CDR3 contains 20 residues. CDR1 and CDR2 (germline): LGHNA, YNFKEQ. The CDR3 sequence: CASSHPKRTFTSYSNQPQHF. The DNA of the CDR3 is TGTGCCAGCAGCCACCCCAAACGGACTTTTACTTCTTATAGCAATCAGCCCCAGCATTTT.

The CDR3 reads CASSQGLAGTYEQYF. The CDR3 nucleotides read TGTGCCAGCAGCCAGGGACTAGCGGGGACCTACGAGCAGTACTTC. The chain carries TRBV5-4 and TRBJ2-7; 13 bases match TRBD2. Germline CDR1 is SGHNT and CDR2 is YYREEE (reference sequence). The CDR3 covers 15 residues. V lost 4 bases to trimming and J lost 2 bases; unmatched junction nucleotides: 3.

This rearrangement joins TRBV7-2 to TRBJ2-1; perhaps TRBD2 as D (6 bases). This CDR3 region has 15 residues. The germline V and J ends were trimmed by 1 base and 1 base, with 8 bases remaining between them. Per the germline V gene, CDR1 is SGHTA and CDR2 is FQGNSA. The CDR3 bases are TGTGCCAGCAGCTTAGGGAGGGGTTCCTACAATGAGCAGTTCTTC. Residues: CASSLGRGSYNEQFF.

This clone showed up just once. The chain uses TRBV5-5 and TRBJ1-1; 10 bases are a match to TRBD1. Looked up from germline, CDR1 is SGHKS and CDR2 is YYEKEE (reference sequence). CDR3 size: 14 residues. V lost 4 bases and J lost 3; bases outside the gene matches: 3. The CDR3 DNA reads as TGTGCCAGCAGCCCCGGGACAGGGGACACTGAAGCTTTCTTT. This sequence encodes CASSPGTGDTEAFF.

The chain couples TRBV19 to TRBJ2-7, with 12 bases fitting TRBD2. The germline V gene has CDR1 LNHDA and CDR2 SQIVND (reference sequence). Trimming took 5 bases from V and 0 from J; bases not matched to a gene: 8. This CDR3 contains 17 residues. This CDR3 is CASSARTSGTSSYEQYF. CDR3 sequence (DNA): TGTGCCAGTAGTGCACGGACTAGCGGGACGAGCTCCTACGAGCAGTACTTC.

The chain couples TRBV19 to TRBJ2-5, with D perhaps matching TRBD2 (6 bases). The V gene lost 6 bases and the J gene lost 4 bases, with 15 bases spanning the gap. Germline-derived CDR1 and CDR2 are LNHDA and SQIVND (reference sequence). This CDR3 is 14 amino acids long. The CDR3 DNA reads TGTGCCAGTAGGTCCCGTGAGGGAGGAGAGACCCAGTACTTC. Protein sequence: CASRSREGGETQYF.

The rearrangement joins TRBV7-9 to TRBJ1-3, with D unresolved. The V end lost 7 bases, the J end lost 5 bases, and 12 bases lay between the germline ends. Germline CDR1 and CDR2: SEHNR and FQNEAQ (reference sequence). This CDR3 region has 13 residues. The CDR3 DNA follows: TGTGCCAGCATGCGTGGAGGCCGAAACACCATATATTTT. This codes for CASMRGGRNTIYF.

A single count supports this clone. This chain connects TRBV19 to TRBJ2-3; D ambiguous. In germline, CDR1 is LNHDA, CDR2 SQIVND (reference sequence). This CDR3 region has 13 residues. V was cut by 1 base and J by 3 bases, with 5 bases left in between. CDR3 in DNA: TGTGCCAGTAGTATAGCCCGTACAGATACGCAGTATTTT. Residues: CASSIARTDTQYF.

J is TRBJ1-2 and V is TRBV14, with 9 bases that match TRBD1. CDR1 SGHDN and CDR2 FVKESK come from the germline V gene. There are 14 residues in the CDR3. After removal of 1 base from V and 7 bases from J, the junction contained 4 bases not matched to a gene. Written as DNA, the CDR3 is TGTGCCAGCAGCCAAGTACAGGGGGCCGGTGGCTACACCTTC. This sequence encodes CASSQVQGAGGYTF.

The chain recombines TRBV19 with TRBJ1-6; D unclear. Germline loops: CDR1 LNHDA, CDR2 SQIVND (reference sequence). V dropped 8 bases and J dropped 2 bases, with 10 bases sitting between them. CDR3 length: 14 residues. CDR3: CASCTPAYNSPLHF. The CDR3 region has the DNA TGTGCCAGTTGTACTCCGGCCTATAATTCACCCCTCCACTTT.

V gene TRBV5-6 combines with J gene TRBJ1-1, with TRBD1 identical over 10 bases. The CDR3 contains 14 residues. The germline V gene encodes CDR1 SGHDT and CDR2 YYEEEE. J gave up 5 bases and V 4 bases, and 5 bases lay outside the gene matches. Written as DNA, the CDR3 is TGTGCCAGCAGCACAGGACAGGGGGTTACTGAAGCTTTCTTT. It specifies CASSTGQGVTEAFF.

The CDR3 protein is CSVVSGDNYGYTF. The CDR3 DNA reads as TGCAGCGTTGTGTCAGGGGATAACTATGGCTACACCTTC. The V call is TRBV29-1, the J call TRBJ1-2; tentative D call: TRBD1 (6 bases). V was trimmed by 4 bases and J by 1 base, leaving 10 bases between them. Germline assignment: CDR1 SQVTM and CDR2 ANQGSEA. CDR3 length: 13 residues.

The gene calls are TRBV5-6 and TRBJ2-3, with 10 bases identical to TRBD1. CDR1 is SGHDT and CDR2 is YYEEEE in the germline V gene. V shed 6 bases and J 4 bases; nucleotides not matched to a gene: 8. This CDR3 comprises 15 residues. This chain's CDR3 is CASNQGQGSADTQYF. CDR3 nucleotide sequence: TGTGCCAGCAACCAGGGACAGGGGAGTGCAGATACGCAGTATTTT.